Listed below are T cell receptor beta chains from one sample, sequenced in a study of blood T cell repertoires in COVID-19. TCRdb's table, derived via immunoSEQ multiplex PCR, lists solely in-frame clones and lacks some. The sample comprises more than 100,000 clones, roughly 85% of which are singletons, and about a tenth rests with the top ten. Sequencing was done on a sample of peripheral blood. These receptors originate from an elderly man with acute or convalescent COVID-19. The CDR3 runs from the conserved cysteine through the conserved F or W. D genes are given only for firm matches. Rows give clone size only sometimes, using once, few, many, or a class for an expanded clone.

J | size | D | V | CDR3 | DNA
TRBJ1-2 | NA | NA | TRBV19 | CASSKQKEGYGYTF | TGTGCCAGTAGTAAACAGAAAGAAGGCTATGGCTACACCTTC
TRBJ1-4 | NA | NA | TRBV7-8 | CASSLFDGRGGEKLFF | TGTGCCAGCAGCTTATTCGATGGAAGGGGGGGTGAAAAACTGTTTTTT
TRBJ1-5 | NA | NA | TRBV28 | CASSLGGGGSQPQHF | TGTGCCAGCAGTTTGGGGGGGGGAGGCAGTCAGCCCCAGCATTTT
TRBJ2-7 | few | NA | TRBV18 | CASSPYEAEYEQYF | TGTGCCAGCTCACCATACGAGGCCGAATACGAGCAGTACTTC
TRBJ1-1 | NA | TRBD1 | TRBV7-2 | CASSPGTGGMNTEAFF | TGTGCCAGCAGCCCCGGGACAGGGGGCATGAACACTGAAGCTTTCTTT
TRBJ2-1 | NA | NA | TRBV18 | CASSPPSSSYNEQFF | TGTGCCAGCTCACCACCGAGTAGCTCCTACAATGAGCAGTTCTTC
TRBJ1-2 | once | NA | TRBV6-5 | CASSYGTSGGYTF | TGTGCCAGCAGTTATGGGACTTCGGGTGGCTACACCTTC
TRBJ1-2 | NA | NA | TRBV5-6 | CASSPPGGGYGYTF | TGTGCCAGCAGCCCCCCGGGGGGGGGCTATGGCTACACCTTC
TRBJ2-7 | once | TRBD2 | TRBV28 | CASSLSGRNVYEQYF | TGTGCCAGCAGTCTTAGCGGGCGTAACGTTTACGAGCAGTACTTC
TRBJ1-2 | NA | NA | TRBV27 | CASSFQPFRVSNYGYTF | TGTGCCAGCAGTTTTCAACCCTTCAGGGTATCCAACTATGGCTACACCTTC
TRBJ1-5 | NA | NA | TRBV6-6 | CASSSTGTNQPQHF | TGTGCCAGCAGTTCGACAGGTACGAATCAGCCCCAGCATTTT
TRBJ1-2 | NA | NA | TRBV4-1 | CASSQGGGINYGYTF | TGCGCCAGCAGCCAAGGGGGAGGTATCAACTATGGCTACACCTTC
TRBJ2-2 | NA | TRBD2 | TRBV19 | CASSIGAGRDTGELFF | TGTGCCAGTAGTATTGGAGCGGGAAGGGACACCGGGGAGCTGTTTTTT
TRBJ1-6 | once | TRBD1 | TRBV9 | CASSTWDRPNSPLHF | TGTGCCAGCAGTACATGGGACAGACCTAATTCACCCCTCCACTTT
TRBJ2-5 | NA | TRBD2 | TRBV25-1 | CASRDGSRLAGRETQYF | TGTGCCAGCAGAGACGGCTCAAGACTAGCGGGTAGGGAGACCCAGTACTTC
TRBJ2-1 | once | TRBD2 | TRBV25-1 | CASTRTSGGHNEQFF | TGTGCCAGCACTCGAACTAGCGGCGGACACAATGAGCAGTTCTTC
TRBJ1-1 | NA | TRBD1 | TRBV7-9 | CASSRQGLNTEAFF | TGTGCCAGCAGCCGACAGGGGTTGAACACTGAAGCTTTCTTT
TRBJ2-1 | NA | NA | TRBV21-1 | CASSTVNEQFF | TGTGCCAGCAGCACCGTCAATGAGCAGTTCTTC